The entry that follows covers one T cell receptor beta chain sequence. Its target is not known. This sample stems from a study of vaccination and CD4 T cells after COVID-19. The overall study: Participants, all vaccine recipients, received two doses of either BNT162b2 or mRNA-1273. Overlapping SARS-CoV-2, HCoV-NL63, HCoV-OC43 and HCoV-229E spike peptides stimulated the cells.

The CDR3 extends over 14 amino acids. V was clipped by 4 bases and J by 7 bases; unmatched bases: 10. CDR1 and CDR2 from the germline V gene are DFQATT and SNEGSKA (reference sequence). The sample's treatment: approximately 9-day PBMC culture with coronavirus spike peptide pools or control peptides (ViraFEST assay). CD4+ T cells that came from the unexposed donor were collected before the COVID-19 pandemic (2011-2018). ViraFEST expanded antigen-specific T cells with peptide pools, then sequenced TCRs. About 2 million PBMCs were grown per well alongside about 10 IU/ml IL-2 and roughly 10 ug/ml peptide pools. Cultured CD4+ T cell DNA underwent sequencing with the Oncomine TCR Beta short-read assay. From CD4+ T cells that had been cultured, genomic DNA was extracted. From the PCR reads, TCRdb called clonotypes with MiXCR, one entry per CDR3 protein. Of about 10,000 distinct CDR3 sequences detected, under 40% appear once; the ten largest clones hold roughly 27%.

The TCR was taken from a human donor in good health. Source material: CD4+ T cells from blood, cultured in vitro. V gene TRBV20-1 combines with J gene TRBJ1-2; 9 bases match TRBD1. CDR3 amino acids: CSAKPGTGIRGYTF. The CDR3 region has the DNA TGCAGTGCTAAACCCGGGACAGGGATACGTGGCTACACCTTC.